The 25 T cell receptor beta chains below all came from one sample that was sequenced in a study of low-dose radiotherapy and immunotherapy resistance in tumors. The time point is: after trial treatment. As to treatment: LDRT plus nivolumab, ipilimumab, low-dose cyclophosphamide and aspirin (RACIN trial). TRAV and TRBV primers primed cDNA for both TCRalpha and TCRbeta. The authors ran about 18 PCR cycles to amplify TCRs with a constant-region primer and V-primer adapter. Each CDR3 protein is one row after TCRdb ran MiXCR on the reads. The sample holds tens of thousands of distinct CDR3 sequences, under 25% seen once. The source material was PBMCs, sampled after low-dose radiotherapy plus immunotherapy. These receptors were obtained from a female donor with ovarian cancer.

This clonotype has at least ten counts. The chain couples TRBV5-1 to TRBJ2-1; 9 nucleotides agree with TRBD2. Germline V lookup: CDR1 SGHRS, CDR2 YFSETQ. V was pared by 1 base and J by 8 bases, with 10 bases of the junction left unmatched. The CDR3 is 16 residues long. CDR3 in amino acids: CASSLRSGGYVDEQFF. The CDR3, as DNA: TGCGCCAGCAGCTTGCGAAGCGGGGGGTATGTGGATGAGCAGTTCTTC.

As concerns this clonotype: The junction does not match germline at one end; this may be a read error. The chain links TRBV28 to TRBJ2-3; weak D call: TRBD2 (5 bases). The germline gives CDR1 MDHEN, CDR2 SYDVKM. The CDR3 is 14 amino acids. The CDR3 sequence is CSSSFLSGTDTQYF. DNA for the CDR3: TGTTCCAGCAGTTTCCTTAGCGGCACAGATACGCAGTATTTT. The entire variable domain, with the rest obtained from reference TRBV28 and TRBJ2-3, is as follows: DVKVTQSSRYLVKRTGEKVFLECVQDMDHENMFWYRQDPGLGLRLIYFSYDVKMKEKGDIPEGYSVSREKKERFSLILESASTNQTSMYLCSSSFLSGTDTQYFGPGTRLTVL.

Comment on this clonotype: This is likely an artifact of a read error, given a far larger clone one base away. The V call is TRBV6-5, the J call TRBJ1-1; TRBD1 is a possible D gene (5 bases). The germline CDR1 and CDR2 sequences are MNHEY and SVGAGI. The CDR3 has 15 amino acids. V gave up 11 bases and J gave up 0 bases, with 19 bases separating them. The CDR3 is CACTPPGYMNTEAFF. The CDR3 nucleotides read TGTGCCTGCACGCCCCCAGGGTACATGAACACTGAAGCTTTCTTT.

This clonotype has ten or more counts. This CDR3 reads CASSNDGTNYGYTF. In DNA form, the CDR3 reads TGTGCCAGCTCAAACGACGGTACTAACTATGGCTACACCTTC. The genes are TRBV18 and TRBJ1-2; D not resolved. Germline-derived CDR1 and CDR2 are KGHSH and LQKENI. The CDR3 loop spans 14 amino acids. V lost 5 bases and J 0 bases, leaving 10 bases between the germline ends. The whole variable domain, filled in from reference TRBV18 and TRBJ1-2, reads NAGVMQNPRHLVRRRGQEARLRCSPMKGHSHVYWYRQLPEEGLKFMVYLQKENIIDESGMPKERFSAEFPKEGPSILRIQQVVRGDSAAYFCASSNDGTNYGYTFGSGTRLTVV.

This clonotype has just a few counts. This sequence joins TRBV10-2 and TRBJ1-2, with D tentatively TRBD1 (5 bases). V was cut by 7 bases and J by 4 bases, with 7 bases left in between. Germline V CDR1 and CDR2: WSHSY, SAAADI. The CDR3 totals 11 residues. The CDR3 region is CASTGIYGYTF. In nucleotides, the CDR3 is TGCGCCAGCACAGGGATCTATGGCTACACCTTC.

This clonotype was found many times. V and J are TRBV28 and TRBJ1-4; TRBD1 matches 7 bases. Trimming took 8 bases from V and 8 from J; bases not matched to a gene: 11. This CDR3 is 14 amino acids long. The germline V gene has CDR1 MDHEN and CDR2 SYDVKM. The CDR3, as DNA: TGTGCCAGCGGGTTACAGGGGTGGAAGGAAAAACTGTTTTTT. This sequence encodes CASGLQGWKEKLFF.

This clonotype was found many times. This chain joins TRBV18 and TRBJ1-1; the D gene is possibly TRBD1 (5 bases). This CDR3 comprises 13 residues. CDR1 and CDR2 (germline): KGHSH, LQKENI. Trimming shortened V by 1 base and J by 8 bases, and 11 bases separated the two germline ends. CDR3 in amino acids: CASSPREGVEAFF. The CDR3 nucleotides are TGTGCCAGCTCACCACGTGAAGGGGTCGAAGCTTTCTTT.

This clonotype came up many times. The CDR3 DNA reads TGCAGCGTTGAGTACGGACAAGAGACCCAGTACTTC. Translation gives CSVEYGQETQYF. V usage is TRBV29-1 and J usage is TRBJ2-5, with D unclear. The germline V and J ends were trimmed by 3 bases and 2 bases, with 7 bases remaining between them. CDR1 and CDR2 (germline): SQVTM, ANQGSEA. This CDR3 comprises 12 residues. The full variable domain, rest sourced from reference TRBV29-1 and TRBJ2-5, is SAVISQKPSRDICQRGTSLTIQCQVDSQVTMMFWYRQQPGQSLTLIATANQGSEATYESGFVIDKFPISRPNLTFSTLTVSNMSPEDSSIYLCSVEYGQETQYFGPGTRLLVL.

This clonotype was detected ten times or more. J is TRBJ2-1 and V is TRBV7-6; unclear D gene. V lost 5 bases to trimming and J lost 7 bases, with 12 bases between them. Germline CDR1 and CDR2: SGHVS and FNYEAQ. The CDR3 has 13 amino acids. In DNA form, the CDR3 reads TGTGCCAGCAGCCCAGTCCTTGGGAATGAGCAGTTCTTC. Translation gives CASSPVLGNEQFF. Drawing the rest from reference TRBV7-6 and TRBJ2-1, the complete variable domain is GAGVSQSPRYKVTKRGQDVALRCDPISGHVSLYWYRQALGQGPEFLTYFNYEAQQDKSGLPNDRFSAERPEGSISTLTIQRTEQRDSAMYRCASSPVLGNEQFFGPGTRLTVL.

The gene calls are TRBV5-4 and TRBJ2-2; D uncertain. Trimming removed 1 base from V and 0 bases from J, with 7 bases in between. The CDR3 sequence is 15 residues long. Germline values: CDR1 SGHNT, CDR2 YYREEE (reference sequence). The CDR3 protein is CASSLQIANTGELFF. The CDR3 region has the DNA TGTGCCAGCAGCTTGCAGATCGCGAACACCGGGGAGCTGTTTTTT.

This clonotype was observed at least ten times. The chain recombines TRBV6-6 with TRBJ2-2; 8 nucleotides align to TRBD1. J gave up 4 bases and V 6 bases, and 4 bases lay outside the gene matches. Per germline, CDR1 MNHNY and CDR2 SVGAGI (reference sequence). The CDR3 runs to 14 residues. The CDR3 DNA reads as TGTGCCAGCAGGGACAGGGCGGTCACCGGGGAGCTGTTTTTT. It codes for CASRDRAVTGELFF.

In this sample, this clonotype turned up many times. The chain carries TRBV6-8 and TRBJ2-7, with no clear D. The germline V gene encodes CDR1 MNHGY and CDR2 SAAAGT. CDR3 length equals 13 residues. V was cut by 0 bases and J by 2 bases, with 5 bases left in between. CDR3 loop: CASSYSPAYEQYF. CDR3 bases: TGTGCCAGCAGTTACTCCCCAGCCTACGAGCAGTACTTC.

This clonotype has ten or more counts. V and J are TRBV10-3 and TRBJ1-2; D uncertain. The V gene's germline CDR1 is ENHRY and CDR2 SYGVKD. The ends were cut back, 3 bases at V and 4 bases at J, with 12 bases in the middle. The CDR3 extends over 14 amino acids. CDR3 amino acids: CAISEEGLGYGYTF. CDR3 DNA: TGTGCCATCAGTGAAGAGGGATTGGGCTATGGCTACACCTTC.

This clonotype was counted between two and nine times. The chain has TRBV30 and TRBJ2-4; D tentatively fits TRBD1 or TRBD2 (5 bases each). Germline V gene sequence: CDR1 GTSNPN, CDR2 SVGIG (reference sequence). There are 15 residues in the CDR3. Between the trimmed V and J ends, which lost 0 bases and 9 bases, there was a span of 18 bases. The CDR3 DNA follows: TGTGCCTGGAGTGTAACGAGGGGCGGGTCCGGCATTCAGTACTTC. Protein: CAWSVTRGGSGIQYF.

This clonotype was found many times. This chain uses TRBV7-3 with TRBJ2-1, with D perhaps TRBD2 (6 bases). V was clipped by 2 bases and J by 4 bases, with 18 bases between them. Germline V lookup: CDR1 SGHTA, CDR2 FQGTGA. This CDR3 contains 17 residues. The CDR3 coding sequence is TGTGCCAGCAGCTTACAGGCGGGGCTCACATTTTACAATGAGCAGTTCTTC. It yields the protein CASSLQAGLTFYNEQFF. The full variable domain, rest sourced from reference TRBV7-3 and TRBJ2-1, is GAGVSQTPSNKVTEKGKYVELRCDPISGHTALYWYRQSLGQGPEFLIYFQGTGAADDSGLPNDRFFAVRPEGSVSTLKIQRTERGDSAVYLCASSLQAGLTFYNEQFFGPGTRLTVL.

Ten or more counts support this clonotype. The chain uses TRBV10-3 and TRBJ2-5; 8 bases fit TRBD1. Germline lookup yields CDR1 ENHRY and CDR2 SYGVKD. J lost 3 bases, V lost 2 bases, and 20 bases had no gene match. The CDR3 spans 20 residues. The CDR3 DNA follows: TGTGCCATCAGTGAGGTTGACAGGGGCACCCAAAAGGGCTCCAAAGAGACCCAGTACTTC. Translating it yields CAISEVDRGTQKGSKETQYF.

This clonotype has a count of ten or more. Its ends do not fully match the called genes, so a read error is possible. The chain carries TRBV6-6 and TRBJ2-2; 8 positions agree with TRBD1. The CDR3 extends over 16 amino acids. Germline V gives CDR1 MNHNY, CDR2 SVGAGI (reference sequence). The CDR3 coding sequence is TGTGCCAGCACCTGGAGGACAGGGACAAACACTGGGGAGCTGTTTTTT. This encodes CASTWRTGTNTGELFF.

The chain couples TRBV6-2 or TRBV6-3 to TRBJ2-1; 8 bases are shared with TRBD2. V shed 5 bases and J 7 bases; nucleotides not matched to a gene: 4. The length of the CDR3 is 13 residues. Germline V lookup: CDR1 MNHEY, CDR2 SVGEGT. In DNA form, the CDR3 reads TGTGCCAGCAGTGCAGCGGGGGTTAATGAGCAGTTCTTC. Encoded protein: CASSAAGVNEQFF.

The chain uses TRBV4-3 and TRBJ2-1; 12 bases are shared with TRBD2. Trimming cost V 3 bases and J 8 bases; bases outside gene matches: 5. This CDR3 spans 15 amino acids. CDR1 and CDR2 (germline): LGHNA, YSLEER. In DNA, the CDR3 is TGCGCCAGCAGCCAGACTAGCGGGAGTATCTATGAGCAGTTCTTC. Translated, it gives CASSQTSGSIYEQFF.

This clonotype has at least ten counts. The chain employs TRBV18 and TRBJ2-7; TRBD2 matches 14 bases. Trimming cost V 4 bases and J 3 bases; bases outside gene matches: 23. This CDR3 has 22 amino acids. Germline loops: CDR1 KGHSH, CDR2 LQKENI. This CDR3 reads CASSHPTGFGGLAGAWRYEQYF. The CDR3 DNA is TGTGCCAGCTCACACCCAACAGGGTTCGGGGGACTAGCGGGAGCGTGGCGCTACGAGCAGTACTTC.

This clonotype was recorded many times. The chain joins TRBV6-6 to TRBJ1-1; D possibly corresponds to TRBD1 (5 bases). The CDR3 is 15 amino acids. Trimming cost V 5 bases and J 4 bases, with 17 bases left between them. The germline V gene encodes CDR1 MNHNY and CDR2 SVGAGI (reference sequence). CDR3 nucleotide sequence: TGTGCCAGCAGTCCCACCGCGGGGGGAGGCACTGAAGCTTTCTTT. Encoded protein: CASSPTAGGGTEAFF.

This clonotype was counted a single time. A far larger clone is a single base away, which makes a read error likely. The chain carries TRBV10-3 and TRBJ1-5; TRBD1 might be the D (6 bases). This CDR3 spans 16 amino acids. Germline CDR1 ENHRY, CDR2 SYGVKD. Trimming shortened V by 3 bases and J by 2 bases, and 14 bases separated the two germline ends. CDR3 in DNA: TGTGCCATCAGTGACATGGGGGGCATGGGCAATCAGCCCCAGCATTTT. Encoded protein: CAISDMGGMGNQPQHF.

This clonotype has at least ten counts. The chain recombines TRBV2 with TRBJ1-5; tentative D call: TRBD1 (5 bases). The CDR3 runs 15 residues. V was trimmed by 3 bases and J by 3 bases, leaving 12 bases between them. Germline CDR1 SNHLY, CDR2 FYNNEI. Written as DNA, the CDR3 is TGTGCCAGCAGTGAGGTGCGACAGTTCAATCAGCCCCAGCATTTT. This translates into CASSEVRQFNQPQHF.

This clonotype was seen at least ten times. The CDR3 nucleotides are TGTGCCAGCAGCTTAGATCCGGGCGGGAGGGCCCCAGATACGCAGTATTTT. Amino acid sequence: CASSLDPGGRAPDTQYF. The chain carries TRBV13 and TRBJ2-3; 9 bases match TRBD2. Trimming at V came to 1 base and at J to 4 bases, leaving 9 bases not matched to a gene. CDR1 PRHDT and CDR2 FYEKMQ come from the germline V gene (reference sequence). CDR3 size: 17 residues.

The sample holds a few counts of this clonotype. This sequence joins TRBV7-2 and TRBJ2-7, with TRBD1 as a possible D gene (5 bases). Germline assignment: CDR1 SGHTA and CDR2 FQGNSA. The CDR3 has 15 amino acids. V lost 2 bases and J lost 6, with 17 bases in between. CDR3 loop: CASSLSRTLQAEQYF. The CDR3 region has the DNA TGTGCCAGCAGCTTATCAAGGACGCTACAGGCCGAGCAGTACTTC. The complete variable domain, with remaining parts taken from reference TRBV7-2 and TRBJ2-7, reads GAGVSQSPSNKVTEKGKDVELRCDPISGHTALYWYRQSLGQGLEFLIYFQGNSAPDKSGLPSDRFSAERTGGSVSTLTIQRTQQEDSAVYLCASSLSRTLQAEQYFGPGTRLTVT.